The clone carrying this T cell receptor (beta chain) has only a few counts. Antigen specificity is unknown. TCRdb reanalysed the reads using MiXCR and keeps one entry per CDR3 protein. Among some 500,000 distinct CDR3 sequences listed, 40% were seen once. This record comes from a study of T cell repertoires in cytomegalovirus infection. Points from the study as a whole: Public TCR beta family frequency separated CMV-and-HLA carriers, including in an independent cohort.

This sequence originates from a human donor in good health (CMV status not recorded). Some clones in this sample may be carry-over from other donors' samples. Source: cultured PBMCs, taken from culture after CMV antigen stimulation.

CDR3 loop: CAISTSGGVGEKLFF. The CDR3 DNA reads as TGTGCCATCAGTACATCAGGGGGTGTAGGGGAAAAACTGTTTTTT. The V gene is TRBV10-3, the J gene TRBJ1-4; 7 nucleotides agree with TRBD1. Germline V gene lookup returns CDR1 ENHRY and CDR2 SYGVKD. V lost 5 bases, J lost 8 bases, and 11 bases stayed unmatched. The CDR3 totals 15 residues.